The subject of this entry is one TCR beta chain. Repertoires were generated with immunoSEQ multiplex PCR, while TCRdb's copy carries only in-frame clones and drops some. Of about 2.3 million clones detected, approximately 95% appear once; the ten largest clones hold 0.39%. This sample is drawn from a study of shared clonotypes between healthy human individuals. Turning to the study itself: Every donor yielded three CD4 naive, three CD4 memory, two CD8 naive and one CD8 memory plate.

The CDR3 spans 17 residues. Per germline, CDR1 SGHRS and CDR2 YFSETQ. Trimming removed 0 bases at V and 0 bases at J, with 13 bases between. The clonotype originates from a man in his late teens or twenties in good health. Some clones in this sample may be carry-over from other donors' samples. The sequenced sample was naive CD4+ T cells from PBMCs. As for subset: CD45RA+ positively selected. The V call is TRBV5-1, the J call TRBJ2-1, with a possible D match to TRBD2 (6 bases). The CDR3 here is CASSLVAGTVSYNEQFF. In DNA form, the CDR3 reads TGCGCCAGCAGCTTGGTGGCGGGGACCGTCTCCTACAATGAGCAGTTCTTC.